Shown below are 31 T cell receptor beta chains from a single sample sequenced in a study of blood T cell repertoires in COVID-19. Sequencing used immunoSEQ multiplex PCR; TCRdb keeps in-frame clones, though not all of them. This table has roughly 100,000 clones, more than 75% appearing once. The sample consisted of peripheral blood. These receptors all come from a human donor in a cohort sampled during active COVID-19.

The gene calls are TRBV7-8 and TRBJ2-2; D unclear. The CDR3 is made up of 14 amino acids. Germline-derived CDR1 and CDR2 are SGHVS and FQNEAQ. Trimming removed 8 bases at V and 0 bases at J, with 10 bases between. The CDR3 is CASGHRSNTGELFF. The DNA for the CDR3 is TGTGCCAGCGGGCACCGCTCGAACACCGGGGAGCTGTTTTTT.

The CDR3 DNA is TGTGCCAGCAGCTTAGGACAGTATAATTCACCCCTCCACTTT. It yields the protein CASSLGQYNSPLHF. This chain joins TRBV5-6 and TRBJ1-6, with D possibly TRBD1 on 6 matching bases. V shed 2 bases and J shed 4 bases, with 7 bases lying between them. From germline, CDR1 is SGHDT and CDR2 YYEEEE. The CDR3 contains 14 residues.

The chain is built from TRBV10-3 and TRBJ1-6, with a tentative D call TRBD1 (5 bases). From germline, CDR1 is ENHRY and CDR2 SYGVKD. This CDR3 region has 19 residues. The V end lost 0 bases, the J end lost 9 bases, and 24 bases lay between the germline ends. CDR3 nucleotides: TGTGCCATCAGTGAGTCCATCGGCGCGGAGGGACTACCCTTTTCACCCCTCCACTTT. Translation: CAISESIGAEGLPFSPLHF.

The genes are TRBV11-2 and TRBJ2-1; TRBD1 might be the D (5 bases). Germline CDR1 SGHAT, CDR2 FQNNGV. This CDR3 region has 16 residues. Trimming took 1 base from V and 3 from J, leaving 13 bases between them. This CDR3 is CASSLATVSGYNEQFF. CDR3 in DNA: TGTGCCAGCAGCTTAGCGACAGTGTCGGGCTACAATGAGCAGTTCTTC.

This clone has just a few counts. The V call is TRBV27, the J call TRBJ2-7, with TRBD1 matching 10 bases. This CDR3 contains 13 residues. V was clipped by 7 bases and J by 5 bases; unmatched bases: 5. The V gene's germline CDR1 is MNHEY and CDR2 SMNVEV (reference sequence). CDR3 bases: TGTGCCAGCACTGGGACAGGGGCGGACGAGCAGTACTTC. Residues: CASTGTGADEQYF.

The rearrangement links TRBV10-3 to TRBJ1-5; D unclear. The CDR3 is 14 amino acids. Per germline, CDR1 ENHRY and CDR2 SYGVKD. Trimming took 2 bases from V and 0 from J, leaving 5 bases between them. CDR3 sequence (DNA): TGTGCCATCAGTGAGGCAGATAGCAATCAGCCCCAGCATTTT. Its protein product is CAISEADSNQPQHF.

V usage is TRBV28 and J usage is TRBJ1-1, with D perhaps TRBD1 (5 bases). In germline, CDR1 is MDHEN, CDR2 SYDVKM. With 5 bases removed from V and 4 bases from J, the gap between germline ends came to 14 bases. The CDR3 covers 14 residues. The CDR3 reads CASSGRDYGTEAFF. As DNA, the CDR3 is TGTGCCAGCAGTGGCAGGGATTACGGCACTGAAGCTTTCTTT.

V usage is TRBV18 and J usage is TRBJ2-1; 10 bases map to TRBD2. Germline CDR1 and CDR2: KGHSH and LQKENI. CDR3 length equals 15 residues. V was clipped by 3 bases and J by 3 bases; unmatched bases: 2. The CDR3 DNA follows: TGTGCCAGCTCACCGACTAGCGGGTTCTACAATGAGCAGTTCTTC. Protein sequence: CASSPTSGFYNEQFF.

The chain recombines TRBV7-8 with TRBJ2-1; D not certain. V lost 5 bases and J lost 8, with 16 bases in between. Germline V gives CDR1 SGHVS, CDR2 FQNEAQ. The CDR3 is made up of 14 amino acids. The CDR3: CASSLLPTRHEQFF. The CDR3 nucleotides read TGTGCCAGCAGCCTACTACCCACGAGGCATGAGCAGTTCTTC.

The gene calls are TRBV2 and TRBJ2-1; tentatively, D is TRBD1 (5 bases). This CDR3 has 15 amino acids. Trimming shortened V by 6 bases and J by 3 bases, and 15 bases separated the two germline ends. Germline V gene data show CDR1 as SNHLY and CDR2 as FYNNEI. CDR3 DNA sequence: TGTGCCAGCAGCCCCTCCCAGGGATTCTACAATGAGCAGTTCTTC. This sequence encodes CASSPSQGFYNEQFF. Combining the CDR3 with reference TRBV2 and TRBJ2-1 gives the whole variable domain EPEVTQTPSHQVTQMGQEVILRCVPISNHLYFYWYRQILGQKVEFLVSFYNNEISEKSEIFDDQFSVERPDGSNFTLKIRSTKLEDSAMYFCASSPSQGFYNEQFFGPGTRLTVL.

The chain employs TRBV7-6 and TRBJ2-3, with 10 positions matching TRBD2. Germline loops: CDR1 SGHVS, CDR2 FNYEAQ. The CDR3 totals 15 residues. V dropped 5 bases and J dropped 4; count of bases not matched to a gene: 6. Written as DNA, the CDR3 is TGTGCCAGCAGCCGGACTAGCGGAGAGGCAGATACGCAGTATTTT. It specifies CASSRTSGEADTQYF. Full variable domain (outside the CDR3, taken from reference TRBV7-6 and TRBJ2-3): GAGVSQSPRYKVTKRGQDVALRCDPISGHVSLYWYRQALGQGPEFLTYFNYEAQQDKSGLPNDRFSAERPEGSISTLTIQRTEQRDSAMYRCASSRTSGEADTQYFGPGTRLTVL.

The chain joins TRBV6-4 to TRBJ1-2; 7 nucleotides agree with TRBD1. Germline CDR1 reads MRHNA; CDR2 reads SNTAGT. V shed 5 bases and J 5 bases; nucleotides not matched to a gene: 5. The CDR3 consists of 13 residues. The CDR3 is CASSQTGEYGYTF. The CDR3 DNA reads TGTGCCAGCAGTCAAACAGGGGAATATGGCTACACCTTC.

The rearrangement links TRBV28 to TRBJ1-6, with D maybe TRBD1 (5 bases). The CDR3 consists of 14 residues. Looked up from germline, CDR1 is MDHEN and CDR2 is SYDVKM. Trimming took off 5 bases at V and 7 bases at J, with 12 bases between the two ends. The CDR3 DNA sequence: TGTGCCAGCAGTGAAGTCGGGGGGAATTCACCCCTCCACTTT. Residues: CASSEVGGNSPLHF.

This chain uses TRBV5-1 with TRBJ2-3; 9 positions match TRBD1. The CDR3 consists of 18 residues. The ends lost 2 bases at V and 0 bases at J; junction bases unmatched: 10. CDR1 is SGHRS and CDR2 is YFSETQ in the germline V gene. The CDR3 DNA follows: TGCGCCAGCAGCTTAGGACAGGGGCTTTTCCTCAGCACAGATACGCAGTATTTT. This encodes CASSLGQGLFLSTDTQYF.

V usage is TRBV9 and J usage is TRBJ2-7; TRBD1 matches at 9 bases. The CDR3 sequence is 15 residues long. J gave up 5 bases and V 4 bases, and 10 bases lay outside the gene matches. CDR1 is SGDLS and CDR2 is YYNGEE in the germline V gene. The CDR3 nucleotides read TGTGCCAGCAGCTCCGCTGGGACAGGGCTCAACGAGCAGTACTTC. This translates into CASSSAGTGLNEQYF.

The genes are TRBV5-1 and TRBJ2-7; TRBD1 matches 10 bases. With V trimmed by 4 bases and J by 2 bases, 6 bases remained unmatched. The germline gives CDR1 SGHRS, CDR2 YFSETQ. The CDR3 is 15 amino acids. Here the CDR3 DNA reads TGCGCCAGCAGCCCAATCGGACAGGGGGCCTACGAGCAGTACTTC. This sequence encodes CASSPIGQGAYEQYF.

The V call is TRBV19, the J call TRBJ1-6, with TRBD1 matching over 7 bases. The CDR3 consists of 14 residues. Unmatched junction bases numbered 2, after V lost 4 bases and J lost 5 bases. Germline CDR1 LNHDA, CDR2 SQIVND (reference sequence). Written as DNA, the CDR3 is TGTGCCAGTAGTACCGGGACAGATAATTCACCCCTCCACTTT. Its protein product is CASSTGTDNSPLHF. The full variable domain, completed using reference TRBV19 and TRBJ1-6, is DGGITQSPKYLFRKEGQNVTLSCEQNLNHDAMYWYRQDPGQGLRLIYYSQIVNDFQKGDIAEGYSVSREKKESFPLTVTSAQKNPTAFYLCASSTGTDNSPLHFGNGTRLTVT.

This clone was seen more than once but under ten times. Other DNA sequences within the sample encode an identical CDR3. The chain links TRBV27 to TRBJ2-7; 9 bases agree with TRBD1. The CDR3 is 13 amino acids. The V and J ends lost 6 bases and 4 bases, in that order; junction bases with no gene match: 4. The germline V gene encodes CDR1 MNHEY and CDR2 SMNVEV (reference sequence). DNA for the CDR3: TGTGCCAGCAGCCCGGGACAGGGTTACGAGCAGTACTTC. Translated, it gives CASSPGQGYEQYF.

The chain employs TRBV3-1 (or the pseudogene TRBV3-2) and TRBJ1-6; the match to TRBD1 covers 7 bases. CDR3 size: 15 residues. The V gene end was trimmed by 3 bases and the J gene end by 13 bases; junction bases not matched to a gene: 12. Germline V lookup: CDR1 LGHDT, CDR2 YNNKEL (reference sequence). For the CDR3, the DNA is TGTGCCAGCAGCCACACAGGGGTCCTCGTTCGGCCCCTCCACTTT. It encodes CASSHTGVLVRPLHF.

The chain has TRBV12-5 and TRBJ2-1, with 9 positions matching TRBD2. Germline V CDR1 and CDR2: LGHNT, FRNRAP. The ends lost 3 bases at V and 7 bases at J; junction bases unmatched: 4. The CDR3 extends over 14 amino acids. The CDR3 is CASGFAGGGNEQFF. The CDR3, as DNA: TGTGCTAGTGGTTTTGCGGGAGGGGGGAATGAGCAGTTCTTC.

CDR3 residues: CASSVEKGLGQPQHF. As DNA, the CDR3 is TGTGCCAGCAGTGTTGAAAAGGGGCTAGGCCAGCCCCAGCATTTT. The rearrangement links TRBV2 to TRBJ1-5; possible D gene TRBD1, 5 bases. The CDR3 spans 15 residues. The germline V and J ends were trimmed by 4 bases and 7 bases, with 17 bases remaining between them. CDR1 and CDR2 from the germline V gene are SNHLY and FYNNEI.

This clone was counted once. V gene TRBV6-5 combines with J gene TRBJ1-2; D unresolved. Germline V lookup: CDR1 MNHEY, CDR2 SVGAGI. The CDR3 sequence is 15 residues long. V was clipped by 7 bases and J by 4 bases, with 19 bases between them. CDR3 residues: CASTWSGGLGYGYTF. In nucleotides, the CDR3 is TGTGCCAGCACTTGGAGCGGAGGGCTGGGCTATGGCTACACCTTC.

CDR3: CASTLREQGGGYTF. The CDR3 bases are TGTGCCAGCACCCTTAGGGAGCAGGGAGGTGGCTACACCTTC. The rearrangement links TRBV2 to TRBJ1-2; maybe TRBD1 (5 bases). The CDR3 is 14 amino acids. Germline lookup yields CDR1 SNHLY and CDR2 FYNNEI. V was pared by 7 bases and J by 7 bases, with 19 bases between.

This clone appeared a single time. The genes are TRBV12-3 or TRBV12-4 and TRBJ1-1; D gene unclear. Trimming removed 2 bases at V and 0 bases at J, with 4 bases between. The CDR3 loop spans 13 amino acids. CDR3 region: CASSLSLNTEAFF. The DNA for the CDR3 is TGTGCCAGCAGTTTATCGTTGAACACTGAAGCTTTCTTT.

This clone has just one count. The chain joins TRBV2 to TRBJ2-5, with TRBD1 matching over 11 bases. Germline V gene sequence: CDR1 SNHLY, CDR2 FYNNEI. The CDR3 sequence is 14 residues long. With 5 bases clipped from V and 2 bases from J, the junction kept 1 base outside the gene matches. The CDR3 DNA reads as TGTGCCAGCAGTCGGGACAGGGGGCAAGAGACCCAGTACTTC. Amino acid sequence: CASSRDRGQETQYF. Variable domain in full (rest from reference TRBV2 and TRBJ2-5): EPEVTQTPSHQVTQMGQEVILRCVPISNHLYFYWYRQILGQKVEFLVSFYNNEISEKSEIFDDQFSVERPDGSNFTLKIRSTKLEDSAMYFCASSRDRGQETQYFGPGTRLLVL.

The chain recombines TRBV5-5 with TRBJ2-2; unclear D gene. Trimming left V 0 bases short and J 4 bases short, with 4 bases between. Germline CDR1 SGHKS, CDR2 YYEKEE (reference sequence). The CDR3 covers 13 residues. The CDR3 DNA follows: TGTGCCAGCAGCTTGGCAGTCACCGGGGAGCTGTTTTTT. This gives the protein CASSLAVTGELFF.

This clone was recorded at least ten times. The gene calls are TRBV2 and TRBJ2-1; maybe TRBD1 (5 bases). V was pared by 8 bases and J by 3 bases, with 20 bases between. This CDR3 region has 16 residues. From germline, CDR1 is SNHLY and CDR2 FYNNEI. DNA of the CDR3: TGTGCCAGCTCACCTAGGGGCAGGACGAACTACAATGAGCAGTTCTTC. This translates into CASSPRGRTNYNEQFF.

The gene calls are TRBV5-1 and TRBJ2-7; 11 nucleotides agree with TRBD1. CDR1 and CDR2 (germline): SGHRS, YFSETQ. CDR3 length: 17 amino acids. The V and J ends lost 3 bases and 4 bases, in that order; junction bases with no gene match: 12. CDR3 residues: CASSSNYRTGGSYEQYF. The CDR3 DNA reads as TGCGCCAGCAGCTCGAATTATCGGACAGGGGGCAGTTACGAGCAGTACTTC.

The V call is TRBV5-8, the J call TRBJ2-4; tentative D call: TRBD1 (6 bases). Deletions cut 1 base from V and 0 bases from J, with 11 bases between. This CDR3 has 16 residues. The germline V gene encodes CDR1 SGHTS and CDR2 YDEGEE. The CDR3 nucleotides read TGTGCCAGCAGCTTGCGGGACAATCTAGCCAAAAACATTCAGTACTTC. Its translation: CASSLRDNLAKNIQYF. Combining the CDR3 with reference TRBV5-8 and TRBJ2-4 gives the whole variable domain EAGVTQSPTHLIKTRGQQATLRCSPISGHTSVYWYQQALGLGLQFLLWYDEGEERNRGNFPPRFSGRQFPNYSSELNVNALELEDSALYLCASSLRDNLAKNIQYFGAGTRLSVL.

The CDR3 DNA reads as TGTGCCAGCAGTGTATCAGTGAACCAGCCCCAGCATTTT. This codes for CASSVSVNQPQHF. The rearrangement joins TRBV6-4 to TRBJ1-5, with no clear D. V lost 4 bases to trimming and J lost 7 bases, with 11 bases between them. This CDR3 is 13 amino acids long. Germline values: CDR1 MRHNA, CDR2 SNTAGT.

Remarks on this clone: The junction differs from germline at one of its ends, possibly a read error. The rearrangement uses TRBV7-7 and TRBJ2-5; 9 nucleotides align to TRBD2. CDR1 SSHAT and CDR2 FNYEAQ come from the germline V gene (reference sequence). The CDR3 sequence is 15 residues long. CDR3 bases: TGTGCTAGCAGCTTAGTGACTAGCGGACAAGAGACCCAGTACTTC. This encodes CASSLVTSGQETQYF.